This T cell receptor (beta chain) was captured by sequencing in a study of T cell repertoires in cytomegalovirus infection. In the study overall: Indicated by public TCR beta signatures were CMV infection and matching HLA type. Study conclusions and caveats: There were carriers of CMV plus the relevant HLA, and cumulative public TCR beta family frequency identified them.

About this clonotype: Its antigen remains unidentified.

Germline values: CDR1 LNHDA, CDR2 SQIVND (reference sequence). The CDR3 covers 15 residues. The V and J ends lost 4 bases and 1 base respectively, with 14 bases between them. TCRdb independently ran MiXCR on the reads; one entry per CDR3 protein. The sample contains approximately 700,000 distinct CDR3 sequences, approximately 34% of which appear only once. This sequence joins TRBV19 and TRBJ2-7; perhaps D is TRBD1 or TRBD2 (5 bases each). Sequenced input: PBMCs. The clonotype comes from a human donor in good health (CMV status not recorded). Some clones in this sample may be carry-over from other donors' samples. CDR3 sequence: CASSTGADKSYEQYF. The CDR3 bases are TGTGCCAGTAGTACCGGGGCAGACAAATCCTACGAGCAGTACTTC.